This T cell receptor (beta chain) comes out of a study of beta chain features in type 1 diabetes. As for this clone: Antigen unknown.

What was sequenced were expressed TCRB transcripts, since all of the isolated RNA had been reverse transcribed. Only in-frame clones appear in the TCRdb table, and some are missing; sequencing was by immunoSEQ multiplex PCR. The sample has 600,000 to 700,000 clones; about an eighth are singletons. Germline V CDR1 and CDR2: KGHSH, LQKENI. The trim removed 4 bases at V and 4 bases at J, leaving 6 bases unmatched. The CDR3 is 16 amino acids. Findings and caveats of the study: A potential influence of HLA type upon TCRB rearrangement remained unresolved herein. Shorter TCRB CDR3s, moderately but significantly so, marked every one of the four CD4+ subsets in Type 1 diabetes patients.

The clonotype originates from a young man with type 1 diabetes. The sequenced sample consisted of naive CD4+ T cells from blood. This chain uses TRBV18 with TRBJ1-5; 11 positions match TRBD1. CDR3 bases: TGTGCCAGCTCACGTGGGACAGGGGGTAGAAATCAGCCCCAGCATTTT. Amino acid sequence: CASSRGTGGRNQPQHF.